Listed here are 6 T cell receptor beta chains from one sample, sequenced in a study of PD-L1 blockade in urothelial cancer. Assay used: immunoSEQ multiplex PCR; TCRdb lists only in-frame clones, some missing. The table has some 80,000 clones, roughly 90% seen once; the top ten hold under 6%. Sequences were derived from PBMCs, sampled around atezolizumab (anti-PD-L1) treatment. The receptors were sampled from an older woman with urothelial cancer.

V gene TRBV5-6 combines with J gene TRBJ1-5; 12 bases align to TRBD1. V shed 3 bases, J shed 7 bases, and the junction held 11 bases outside the gene matches. This CDR3 has 17 residues. Germline V lookup: CDR1 SGHDT, CDR2 YYEEEE. In DNA form, the CDR3 reads TGTGCCAGCAGCTCGACCGGGACAGGGGGCTTTTTGCAGCCCCAGCATTTT. Its translation is CASSSTGTGGFLQPQHF.

This clone has more than one count but fewer than ten. The CDR3 DNA reads as TGTGCCATCAGTAACCCCGGGACTAGCGGGAACCAAGAGACCCAGTACTTC. This translates into CAISNPGTSGNQETQYF. This rearrangement joins TRBV10-3 to TRBJ2-5; 13 bases line up with TRBD2. There are 17 residues in the CDR3. The ends lost 5 bases at V and 0 bases at J; junction bases unmatched: 6. CDR1 is ENHRY, CDR2 SYGVKD, per germline.

The chain links TRBV28 to TRBJ2-7; 7 nucleotides align to TRBD2. The CDR3 consists of 12 residues. Per germline, CDR1 MDHEN and CDR2 SYDVKM. Unmatched junction bases numbered 6, after V lost 5 bases and J lost 8 bases. The CDR3 protein is CASSTSVSQQYF. The CDR3 DNA reads TGTGCCAGCAGTACTAGCGTCTCCCAGCAGTACTTC. The variable domain in full, completed from reference TRBV28 and TRBJ2-7, reads DVKVTQSSRYLVKRTGEKVFLECVQDMDHENMFWYRQDPGLGLRLIYFSYDVKMKEKGDIPEGYSVSREKKERFSLILESASTNQTSMYLCASSTSVSQQYFGPGTRLTVT.

This chain links TRBV10-3 with TRBJ2-2, with 7 positions matching TRBD1. The CDR3 has 16 residues. The V and J ends lost 0 bases and 2 bases, in that order; junction bases with no gene match: 3. Germline values: CDR1 ENHRY, CDR2 SYGVKD. The CDR3 coding sequence is TGTGCCATCAGTGAGTCCGGGACAGCCAACACCGGGGAGCTGTTTTTT. Protein product: CAISESGTANTGELFF.

The chain combines TRBV7-2 with TRBJ1-4, with no clear D. This CDR3 is 14 amino acids long. V was cut by 3 bases and J by 5 bases, with 10 bases left in between. Germline V gene data show CDR1 as SGHTA and CDR2 as FQGNSA. CDR3 nucleotides: TGTGCCAGCAGCTTTCAGGAGGGAAATGAAAAACTGTTTTTT. Amino acid sequence: CASSFQEGNEKLFF.

This clone was seen only once. The chain uses TRBV15 and TRBJ2-5; 8 bases agree with TRBD1. The germline gives CDR1 LNHNV, CDR2 YYDKDF (reference sequence). The CDR3 extends over 11 amino acids. Trimming at V came to 4 bases and at J to 11 bases, leaving 3 bases not matched to a gene. Here the CDR3 reads CATSIQGEQYF. The CDR3 DNA reads as TGTGCCACCAGCATACAGGGGGAACAGTACTTC.